Below are 18 T cell receptor beta chains sequenced from a single sample in a study of T cell repertoires in cytomegalovirus infection. TCRdb called the reads again in MiXCR, with one record for every CDR3 protein. The sample consists of approximately 700,000 distinct CDR3 sequences, about a third of them appearing once. The sample comprised PBMCs. Every receptor here comes from a human donor in good health (CMV status not recorded). Some clones in this sample may be carry-over from other donors' samples.

This clonotype was counted at least ten times. The gene calls are TRBV7-8 and TRBJ1-1; D might be TRBD1 (6 bases). The germline CDR1 and CDR2 sequences are SGHVS and FQNEAQ. With 5 bases removed from V and 3 bases from J, the gap between germline ends came to 19 bases. The CDR3 contains 16 residues. As DNA, the CDR3 is TGTGCCAGCAGCCCCTACCGAGCAGGGGCGTACACTGAAGCTTTCTTT. Its translation is CASSPYRAGAYTEAFF.

The rearrangement joins TRBV7-3 to TRBJ2-2; D gene unclear. Germline assignment: CDR1 SGHTA and CDR2 FQGTGA. This CDR3 has 15 amino acids. With 5 bases removed from V and 0 bases from J, the gap between germline ends came to 10 bases. CDR3 sequence (DNA): TGTGCCAGCAGCCCAAGCAGAACGAACACCGGGGAGCTGTTTTTT. This translates into CASSPSRTNTGELFF. Complete variable domain (other parts from reference TRBV7-3 and TRBJ2-2): GAGVSQTPSNKVTEKGKYVELRCDPISGHTALYWYRQSLGQGPEFLIYFQGTGAADDSGLPNDRFFAVRPEGSVSTLKIQRTERGDSAVYLCASSPSRTNTGELFFGEGSRLTVL.

This clonotype has just a few counts. The CDR3 protein is CASSYSEGPRVYYEQYF. CDR3 DNA sequence: TGTGCCAGCAGTTACTCTGAGGGGCCCAGAGTTTACTACGAGCAGTACTTC. The J gene is TRBJ2-7, the V gene TRBV6-2 or TRBV6-3; D tentatively reads TRBD1 or TRBD2 (5 bases each). V gave up 0 bases and J gave up 3 bases, with 18 bases separating them. There are 17 residues in the CDR3. Germline V lookup: CDR1 MNHEY, CDR2 SVGEGT.

This chain connects TRBV6-6 to TRBJ1-2; D is ambiguous. The CDR3 runs to 15 residues. Trimming removed 2 bases from V and 6 bases from J, with 16 bases in between. The V gene's germline CDR1 is MNHNY and CDR2 SVGAGI (reference sequence). This CDR3 is CASSYGVRTSDGYTF. As DNA, the CDR3 is TGTGCCAGCAGTTACGGTGTAAGGACGAGCGATGGCTACACCTTC.

This clonotype occurred a few times. At one end the junction does not follow the germline gene, possibly because of a read error. The rearrangement links TRBV11-2 to TRBJ1-3, with D hard to call. Germline V gene lookup returns CDR1 SGHAT and CDR2 FQNNGV. CDR3 length: 13 residues. The CDR3 sequence is CATSPGSGNTIYF. The DNA for the CDR3 is TGTGCCACCAGCCCGGGGTCTGGAAACACCATATATTTT.

The chain has TRBV20-1 and TRBJ2-3; D could derive from TRBD1 or TRBD2 (5 bases each). The CDR3 totals 13 residues. Germline V CDR1 and CDR2: DFQATT, SNEGSKA (reference sequence). V dropped 6 bases and J dropped 1 base, with 11 bases sitting between them. DNA for the CDR3: TGCAGTGCCCAGTTGGGGGGCACAGATACGCAGTATTTT. Encoded protein: CSAQLGGTDTQYF.

This clonotype has only a few counts. The chain couples TRBV28 to TRBJ1-5, with a tentative D call TRBD1 (6 bases). Germline assignment: CDR1 MDHEN and CDR2 SYDVKM. CDR3 length equals 13 residues. V gave up 7 bases and J gave up 6 bases, with 13 bases separating them. The CDR3 DNA is TGTGCCAGCACAGGAGGGGGATTTCAGCCCCAGCATTTT. Amino acid sequence: CASTGGGFQPQHF.

The chain joins TRBV19 to TRBJ1-5; 8 positions agree with TRBD1. V trimming: 7 bases; J trimming: 5 bases; junction bases outside the gene matches: 10. The germline V gene has CDR1 LNHDA and CDR2 SQIVND (reference sequence). The CDR3 contains 15 residues. The CDR3 protein is CASTSTGAGDQPQHF. The CDR3 bases are TGTGCCAGTACCTCGACAGGGGCGGGAGATCAGCCCCAGCATTTT.

Only a few counts were recorded for this clonotype. The J gene is TRBJ2-7, the V gene TRBV29-1; 8 nucleotides agree with TRBD1. The germline V gene has CDR1 SQVTM and CDR2 ANQGSEA. With 4 bases clipped from V and 7 bases from J, the junction kept 18 bases outside the gene matches. This CDR3 has 16 amino acids. This CDR3 is CSVGAFFGQGEGEQYF. The CDR3 bases are TGCAGCGTTGGTGCTTTTTTCGGACAGGGAGAGGGGGAGCAGTACTTC.

The genes are TRBV2 and TRBJ1-2; D call uncertain. Trimming stripped 3 bases from V and 2 bases from J, with 22 bases between. The CDR3 totals 18 residues. CDR1 is SNHLY and CDR2 is FYNNEI in the germline V gene. This CDR3 reads CASSERRTAGSGNYGYTF. The CDR3 nucleotides are TGTGCCAGCAGTGAGAGGCGGACGGCGGGTAGTGGGAACTATGGCTACACCTTC.

This sequence joins TRBV20-1 and TRBJ2-1; 7 nucleotides line up with TRBD2. Looked up from germline, CDR1 is DFQATT and CDR2 is SNEGSKA (reference sequence). V lost 0 bases and J lost 0; bases outside the gene matches: 2. The CDR3 consists of 15 residues. This CDR3 is CSARDLADSYNEQFF. For the CDR3, the DNA is TGCAGTGCTAGAGATCTAGCGGACTCCTACAATGAGCAGTTCTTC.

CDR3 residues: CASSPSGQRNEKLFF. CDR3 coding DNA: TGTGCCAGCAGTCCCTCGGGACAGCGAAATGAAAAACTGTTTTTT. The chain joins TRBV27 to TRBJ1-4; 7 positions agree with TRBD1. The J segment lost 5 bases and the V segment lost 5 bases, leaving 8 bases of the junction unmatched. Germline values: CDR1 MNHEY, CDR2 SMNVEV (reference sequence). The CDR3 totals 15 residues.

A note on this clonotype: A clone one base away is much larger, so this may be a read error. The chain employs TRBV11-2 and TRBJ1-1; D is unclear. Deletions cut 1 base from V and 6 bases from J, with 6 bases between. This CDR3 has 12 residues. Germline CDR1 SGHAT, CDR2 FQNNGV. The CDR3 bases are TGTGCCAGCAGCTTAGGGCACGCTGAAGCTTTCTTT. Amino acid sequence: CASSLGHAEAFF.

V is TRBV7-6 and J is TRBJ1-4; possibly TRBD1 for D (5 bases). Deletions cut 8 bases from V and 4 bases from J, with 14 bases between. The CDR3 length is 14 residues. Germline CDR1 and CDR2: SGHVS and FNYEAQ. CDR3 sequence (DNA): TGTGCCAGCGGCGACAGTGGCCTTAATGAAAAACTGTTTTTT. Its translation is CASGDSGLNEKLFF.

This clonotype was seen only once. CDR3 bases: TGTGCCAGCGGTAGGGACAGGACAAGCACAGATACGCAGTATTTT. Protein: CASGRDRTSTDTQYF. The chain joins TRBV25-1 to TRBJ2-3, with 8 bases that match TRBD1. Germline CDR1 reads MGHDK; CDR2 reads SYGVNS. V trimming: 8 bases; J trimming: 0 bases; junction bases outside the gene matches: 7. The CDR3 has 15 residues.

This clonotype was recorded a few times. The chain carries TRBV12-3 or TRBV12-4 and TRBJ2-5; D is unclear. V lost 6 bases and J lost 4, with 6 bases in between. The CDR3 consists of 11 residues. The CDR3 region is CASRQTETQYF. The CDR3 DNA is TGTGCCAGCAGACAAACAGAGACCCAGTACTTC.

The chain carries TRBV11-2 and TRBJ1-1; D is unclear. Trimming removed 1 base from V and 5 bases from J, with 17 bases in between. The CDR3 has 16 residues. Germline V gene lookup returns CDR1 SGHAT and CDR2 FQNNGV. CDR3 protein: CASSLVILRGSTEAFF. In DNA form, the CDR3 reads TGTGCCAGCAGCTTAGTCATTCTGCGGGGTTCAACTGAAGCTTTCTTT.

The rearrangement uses TRBV4-1 and TRBJ2-5, with 12 bases aligning to TRBD2. The germline CDR1 and CDR2 sequences are MGHRA and YSYEKL. V trimming: 0 bases; J trimming: 0 bases; junction bases outside the gene matches: 5. The CDR3 has 18 residues. The CDR3 protein is CASSQEGTSGGYQETQYF. DNA for the CDR3: TGCGCCAGCAGCCAAGAGGGTACTAGCGGGGGGTACCAAGAGACCCAGTACTTC.